The 3 T cell receptor beta chains in this list originate from one sample, sequenced in a study of T cells in Graves' hyperthyroidism and ophthalmopathy. The source material, RNA transcripts, was used to amplify TCR beta CDR3 regions. TCR CDR3 regions were first amplified by RT-PCR with HTBI primers. TCRdb re-called the multiplex PCR reads with MiXCR, one entry per CDR3 protein. The sample carries roughly 700,000 distinct CDR3 sequences, 15% to 20% recorded once. Sequences were obtained from blood. The origin of the receptors is a man aged 50 to 60 with Graves' hyperthyroidism.

This clonotype was counted a few times. This chain joins TRBV28 and TRBJ1-1; D gene ambiguous. The V gene's germline CDR1 is MDHEN and CDR2 SYDVKM. The V end lost 8 bases, the J end lost 6 bases, and 10 bases lay between the germline ends. The CDR3 loop spans 11 amino acids. CDR3 coding DNA: TGTGCCAGCCGAAGCCGGGCTGAAGCTTTCTTT. Translation gives CASRSRAEAFF.

Only a few counts were recorded for this clonotype. This chain links TRBV5-6 with TRBJ2-5; 8 bases map to TRBD1. J gave up 4 bases and V 4 bases, and 9 bases lay outside the gene matches. In germline, CDR1 is SGHDT, CDR2 YYEEEE. CDR3 length: 15 amino acids. CDR3 sequence (DNA): TGTGCCAGCAGCCGCGCCCTTGGACAGGGAGAGACCCAGTACTTC. Translating gives CASSRALGQGETQYF.

This clonotype was seen more than once but under ten times. The chain is built from TRBV29-1 and TRBJ2-7; D ambiguous. The CDR3 extends over 12 amino acids. Germline V gene data show CDR1 as SQVTM and CDR2 as ANQGSEA. V was cut by 2 bases and J by 2 bases, with 7 bases left in between. The CDR3 DNA follows: TGCAGCGTTGAATCCGGACCCTACGAGCAGTACTTC. Its protein product is CSVESGPYEQYF.